This T cell receptor (beta chain) emerged from a study of T cell responses to AZD1222 COVID-19 vaccine. Overall study findings and caveats: The study identified only five to seven AZD1222 recipients as seropositive at baseline. Clonal diversity was possibly underestimated; the donors were predominantly white British and more often female.

Assay used: immunoSEQ multiplex PCR; TCRdb lists only in-frame clones, some missing. The sample lists approximately 76,000 clones, 90% to 95% occurring once. In germline, CDR1 is MNHEY, CDR2 SVGAGI. The CDR3 is 14 residues long. V was clipped by 6 bases and J by 5 bases; unmatched bases: 4. Concerning this clone itself: Its antigen is as yet unknown.

The chain uses TRBV6-5 and TRBJ2-3, with TRBD2 identical over 11 bases. Sequencing used peripheral blood, obtained on day 0 of MenACWY control vaccination. The TCR sequence derives from an adult in good health. The CDR3 region is CASRIGLAGDTQYF. The CDR3 coding sequence is TGTGCCAGCAGAATCGGACTAGCGGGAGATACGCAGTATTTT.